This T cell receptor beta chain appears in the sequencing data of a study of shared clonotypes between healthy human individuals. This clone was observed a single time. Its specificity is unknown. The sample holds other DNA sequences that translate to the same CDR3. V was shortened by 0 bases and J by 4 bases, with 5 bases between the two germline ends. Germline V gene sequence: CDR1 SGDLS, CDR2 YYNGEE. This CDR3 is 13 amino acids long. The assay used deep level. Over several immunoSEQ plates, each subset's genomic DNA was distributed in even portions. Sequencing was performed with immunoSEQ multiplex PCR; in TCRdb, only in-frame clones are kept and a portion is missing. The table includes about 2,100,000 clones, 85% to 95% detected once. General study points: A reduction in generation probabilities was seen for non-shared clonotypes relative to those shared by all four donors.

The naive CD8 population came from CD45RO-negative cells selected for CCR7, without terminally differentiated effector memory CD45RA+ cells. The clonotype comes from a man aged 18-30 years in good health. Some clones in this sample may be carry-over from other donors' samples. The J gene is TRBJ2-1, the V gene TRBV9; unclear D gene. Source material: naive CD8+ T cells from PBMCs. The CDR3 nucleotides read TGTGCCAGCAGCGTAGCTTCATACAATGAGCAGTTCTTC. Encoded protein: CASSVASYNEQFF.